This note documents a single T cell receptor (beta chain) sequence. V was clipped by 6 bases and J by 1 base, with 22 bases between them. The CDR3 has 17 amino acids. Germline-derived CDR1 and CDR2 are SGHDT and YYEEEE. This sample stems from a study of T cell responses to AZD1222 COVID-19 vaccine. Assay used: immunoSEQ multiplex PCR; TCRdb lists only in-frame clones, some missing. The sample shows about 160,000 clones, approximately 88% of them seen only once. This sample comprised peripheral blood, obtained 28 days after the second AZD1222 dose. The origin of this receptor is an adult who received the AZD1222 COVID-19 vaccine. The chain carries TRBV5-6 and TRBJ1-2; D might be TRBD1 (6 bases). CDR3 nucleotide sequence: TGTGCCAGCATCGCGATCGGTCCTAGACAGGATAACTATGGCTACACCTTC. Residues: CASIAIGPRQDNYGYTF.